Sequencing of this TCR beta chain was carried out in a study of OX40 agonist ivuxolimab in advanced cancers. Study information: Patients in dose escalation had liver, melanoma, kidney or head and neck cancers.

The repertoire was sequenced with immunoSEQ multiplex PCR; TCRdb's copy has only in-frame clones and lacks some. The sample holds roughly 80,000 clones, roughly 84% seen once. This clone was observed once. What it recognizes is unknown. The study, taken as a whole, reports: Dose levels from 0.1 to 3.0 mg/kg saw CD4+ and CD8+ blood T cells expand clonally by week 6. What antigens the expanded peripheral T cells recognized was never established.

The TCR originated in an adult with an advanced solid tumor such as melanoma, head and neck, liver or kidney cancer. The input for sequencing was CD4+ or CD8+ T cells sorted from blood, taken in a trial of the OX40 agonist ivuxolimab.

The CDR3 loop is CAISPGPHHTEAFF. The CDR3 region has the DNA TGTGCCATCAGCCCCGGGCCCCACCACACTGAAGCTTTCTTT. The V and J genes are TRBV10-3 and TRBJ1-1, with D hard to call. V lost 6 bases and J 3 bases, leaving 14 bases between the germline ends. Germline CDR1 ENHRY, CDR2 SYGVKD. The CDR3 consists of 14 residues.